What follows are 3 T cell receptor beta chains derived from one specimen sequenced in a study of blood T cell repertoires in COVID-19. TCRdb keeps only in-frame clones here, not all; method: immunoSEQ multiplex PCR. The sample shows 250,000 to 300,000 clones, 80% to 90% of them seen only once. The sample taken for sequencing was peripheral blood. The receptors were gathered from a woman in her sixties or seventies with acute or convalescent COVID-19.

The rearrangement joins TRBV5-1 to TRBJ1-1; 7 nucleotides line up with TRBD1. The CDR3 extends over 11 amino acids. The trim removed 4 bases at V and 8 bases at J, leaving 2 bases unmatched. CDR1 and CDR2 (germline): SGHRS, YFSETQ. The CDR3 DNA reads TGCGCCAGCAGCCTGGACAGGGAAGCTTTCTTT. Its translation: CASSLDREAFF.

The CDR3 bases are TGCGCCAGCAGCTTACGAGCGGGGGTTTTCTTCTTC. It encodes CASSLRAGVFFF. The chain links TRBV5-1 to TRBJ2-1; 8 positions agree with TRBD2. The V gene's germline CDR1 is SGHRS and CDR2 YFSETQ. The CDR3 totals 12 residues. V lost 2 bases and J lost 16; bases outside the gene matches: 8.

This clone was recorded once. The chain employs TRBV6-5 and TRBJ1-3; D not certain. The CDR3 contains 14 residues. V lost 7 bases and J lost 3, with 13 bases in between. The germline gives CDR1 MNHEY, CDR2 SVGAGI. The CDR3 loop is CASNTARDGNTIYF. The CDR3 region has the DNA TGTGCCAGCAATACAGCTCGCGATGGAAACACCATATATTTT.